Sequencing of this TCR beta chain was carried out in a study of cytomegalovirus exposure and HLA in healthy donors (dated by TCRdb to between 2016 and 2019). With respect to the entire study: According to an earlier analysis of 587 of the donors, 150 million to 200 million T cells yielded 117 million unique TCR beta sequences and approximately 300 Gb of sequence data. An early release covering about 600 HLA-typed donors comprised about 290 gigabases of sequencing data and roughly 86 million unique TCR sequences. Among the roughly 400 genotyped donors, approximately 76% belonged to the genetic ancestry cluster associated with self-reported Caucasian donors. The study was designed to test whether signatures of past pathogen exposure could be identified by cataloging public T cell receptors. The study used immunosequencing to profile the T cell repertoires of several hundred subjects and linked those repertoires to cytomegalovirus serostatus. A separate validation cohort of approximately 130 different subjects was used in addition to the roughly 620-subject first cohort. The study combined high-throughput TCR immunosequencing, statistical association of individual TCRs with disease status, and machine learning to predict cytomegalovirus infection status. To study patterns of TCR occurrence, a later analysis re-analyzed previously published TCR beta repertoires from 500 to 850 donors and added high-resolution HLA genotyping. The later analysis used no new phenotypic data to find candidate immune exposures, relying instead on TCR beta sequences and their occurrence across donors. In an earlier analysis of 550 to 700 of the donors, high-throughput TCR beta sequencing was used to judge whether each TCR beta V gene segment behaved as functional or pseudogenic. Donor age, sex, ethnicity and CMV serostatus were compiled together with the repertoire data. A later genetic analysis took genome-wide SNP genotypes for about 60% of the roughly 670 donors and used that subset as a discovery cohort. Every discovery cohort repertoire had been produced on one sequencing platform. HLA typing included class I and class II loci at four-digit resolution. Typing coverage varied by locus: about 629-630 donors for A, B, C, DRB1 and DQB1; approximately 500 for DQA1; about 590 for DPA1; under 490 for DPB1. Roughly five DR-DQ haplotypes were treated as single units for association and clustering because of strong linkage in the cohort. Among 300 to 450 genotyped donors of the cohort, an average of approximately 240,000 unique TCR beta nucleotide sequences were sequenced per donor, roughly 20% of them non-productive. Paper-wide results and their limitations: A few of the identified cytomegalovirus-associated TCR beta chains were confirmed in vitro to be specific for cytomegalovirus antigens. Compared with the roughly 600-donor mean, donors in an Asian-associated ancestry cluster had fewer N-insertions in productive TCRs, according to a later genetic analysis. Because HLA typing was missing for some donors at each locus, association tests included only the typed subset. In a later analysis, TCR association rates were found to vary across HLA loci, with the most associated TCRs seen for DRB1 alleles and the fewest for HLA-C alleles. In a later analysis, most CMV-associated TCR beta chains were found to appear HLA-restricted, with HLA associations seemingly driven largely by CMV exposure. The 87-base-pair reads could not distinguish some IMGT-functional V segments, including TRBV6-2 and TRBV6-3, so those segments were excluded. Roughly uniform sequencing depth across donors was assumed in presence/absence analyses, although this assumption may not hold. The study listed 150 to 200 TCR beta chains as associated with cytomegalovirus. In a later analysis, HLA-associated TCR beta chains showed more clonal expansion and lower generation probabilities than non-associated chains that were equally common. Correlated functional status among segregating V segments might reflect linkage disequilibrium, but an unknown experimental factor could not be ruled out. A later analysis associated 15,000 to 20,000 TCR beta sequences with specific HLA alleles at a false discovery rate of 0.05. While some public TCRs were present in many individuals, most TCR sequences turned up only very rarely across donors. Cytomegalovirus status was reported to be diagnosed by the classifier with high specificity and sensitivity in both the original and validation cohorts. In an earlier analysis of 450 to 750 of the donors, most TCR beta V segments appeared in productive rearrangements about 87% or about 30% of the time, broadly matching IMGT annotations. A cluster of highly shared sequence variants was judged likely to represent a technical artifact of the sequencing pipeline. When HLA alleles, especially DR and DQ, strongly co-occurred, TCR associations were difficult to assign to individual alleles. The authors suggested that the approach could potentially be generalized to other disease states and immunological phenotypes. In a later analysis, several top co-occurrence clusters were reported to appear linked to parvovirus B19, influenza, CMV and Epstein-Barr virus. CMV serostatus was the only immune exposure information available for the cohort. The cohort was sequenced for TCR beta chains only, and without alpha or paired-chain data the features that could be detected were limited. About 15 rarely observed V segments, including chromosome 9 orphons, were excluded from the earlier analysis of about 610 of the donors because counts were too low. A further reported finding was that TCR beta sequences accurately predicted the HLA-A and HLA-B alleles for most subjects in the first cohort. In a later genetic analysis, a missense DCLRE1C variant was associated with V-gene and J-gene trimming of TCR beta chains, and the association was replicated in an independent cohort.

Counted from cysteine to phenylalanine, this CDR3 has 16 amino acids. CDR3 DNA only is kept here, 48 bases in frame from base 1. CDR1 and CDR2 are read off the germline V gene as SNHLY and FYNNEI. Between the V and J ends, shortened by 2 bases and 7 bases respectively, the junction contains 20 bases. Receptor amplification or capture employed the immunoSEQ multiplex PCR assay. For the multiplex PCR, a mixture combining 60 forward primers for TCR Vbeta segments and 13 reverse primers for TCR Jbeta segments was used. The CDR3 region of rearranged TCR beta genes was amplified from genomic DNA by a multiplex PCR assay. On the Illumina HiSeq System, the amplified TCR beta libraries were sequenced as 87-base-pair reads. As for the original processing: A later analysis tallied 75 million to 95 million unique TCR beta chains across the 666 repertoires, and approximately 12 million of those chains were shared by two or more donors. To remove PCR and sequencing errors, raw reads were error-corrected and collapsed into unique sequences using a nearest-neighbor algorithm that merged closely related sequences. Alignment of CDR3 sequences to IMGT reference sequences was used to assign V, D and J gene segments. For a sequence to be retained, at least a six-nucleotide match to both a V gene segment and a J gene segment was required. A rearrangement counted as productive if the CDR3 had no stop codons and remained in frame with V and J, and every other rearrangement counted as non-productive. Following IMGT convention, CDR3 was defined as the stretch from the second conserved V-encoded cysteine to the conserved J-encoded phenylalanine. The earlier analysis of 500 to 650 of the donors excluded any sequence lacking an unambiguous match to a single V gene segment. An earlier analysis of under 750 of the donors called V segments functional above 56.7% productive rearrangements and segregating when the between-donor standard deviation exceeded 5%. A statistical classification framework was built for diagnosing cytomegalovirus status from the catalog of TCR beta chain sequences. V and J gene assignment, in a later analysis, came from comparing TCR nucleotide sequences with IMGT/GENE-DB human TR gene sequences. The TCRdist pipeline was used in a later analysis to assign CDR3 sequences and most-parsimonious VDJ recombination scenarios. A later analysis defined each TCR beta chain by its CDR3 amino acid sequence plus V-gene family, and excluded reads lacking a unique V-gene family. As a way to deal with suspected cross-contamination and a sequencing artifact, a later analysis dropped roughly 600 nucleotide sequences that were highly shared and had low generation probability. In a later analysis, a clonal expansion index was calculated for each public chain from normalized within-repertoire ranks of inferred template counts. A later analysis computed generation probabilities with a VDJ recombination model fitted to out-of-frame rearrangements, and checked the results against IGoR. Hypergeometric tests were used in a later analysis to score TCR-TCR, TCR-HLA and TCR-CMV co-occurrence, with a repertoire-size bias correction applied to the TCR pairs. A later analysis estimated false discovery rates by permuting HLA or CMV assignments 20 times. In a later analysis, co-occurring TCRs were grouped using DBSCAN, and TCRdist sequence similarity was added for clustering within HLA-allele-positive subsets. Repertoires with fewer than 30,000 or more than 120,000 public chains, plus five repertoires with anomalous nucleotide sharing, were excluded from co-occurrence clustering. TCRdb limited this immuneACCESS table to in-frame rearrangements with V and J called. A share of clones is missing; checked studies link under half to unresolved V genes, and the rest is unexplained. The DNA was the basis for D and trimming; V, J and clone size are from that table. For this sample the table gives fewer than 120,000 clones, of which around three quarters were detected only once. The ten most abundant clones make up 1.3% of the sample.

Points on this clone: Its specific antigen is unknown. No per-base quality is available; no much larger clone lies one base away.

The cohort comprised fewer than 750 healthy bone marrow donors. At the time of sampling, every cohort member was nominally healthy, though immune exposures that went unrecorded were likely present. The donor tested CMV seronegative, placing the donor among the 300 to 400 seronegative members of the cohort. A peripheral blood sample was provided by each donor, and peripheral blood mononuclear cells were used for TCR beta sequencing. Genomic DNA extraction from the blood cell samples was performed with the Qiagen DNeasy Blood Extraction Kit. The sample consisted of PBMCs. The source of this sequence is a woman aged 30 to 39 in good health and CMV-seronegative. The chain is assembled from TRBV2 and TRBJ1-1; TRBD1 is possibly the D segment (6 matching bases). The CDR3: CASSEIRGQGFGEAFF. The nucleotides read TGTGCCAGCAGTGAAATCCGGGGTCAGGGGTTCGGTGAAGCTTTCTTT. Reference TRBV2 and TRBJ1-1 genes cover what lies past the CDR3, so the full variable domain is EPEVTQTPSHQVTQMGQEVILRCVPISNHLYFYWYRQILGQKVEFLVSFYNNEISEKSEIFDDQFSVERPDGSNFTLKIRSTKLEDSAMYFCASSEIRGQGFGEAFFGQGTRLTVV.